This is a list of T cell receptor beta chains from one sample in a study of cytomegalovirus exposure and HLA in healthy donors. TCRdb's copy holds only in-frame clones and misses some; the assay was immunoSEQ multiplex PCR. The profile covers about 120,000 clones, with more than 60% appearing a single time and 8% to 9% taken by the ten largest. Sequencing was performed on PBMCs. These receptors all stem from a woman aged 40 to 55 in good health and CMV-seropositive. Both conserved end residues are part of each CDR3. Fields, in order: clone size, CDR3 length, V gene, D gene, J gene, CDR3 protein, CDR3 DNA. A D gene is named only where the DNA matches it firmly. Clone size is not always given. Where it is, it says once, few, many or a class for expanded clones.

NA	14	TRBV14	NA	TRBJ1-1	CASSHRQTNTEAFF	TGTGCCAGCAGCCACCGACAGACGAACACTGAAGCTTTCTTT
few	13	TRBV7-8	NA	TRBJ1-2	CASSWTPNYGYTF	TGTGCCAGCAGCTGGACACCTAACTATGGCTACACCTTC
NA	14	TRBV5-1	NA	TRBJ1-1	CASTKAGIRDEAFF	TGCGCCAGCACGAAGGCGGGGATACGGGATGAAGCTTTCTTT
NA	15	TRBV5-1	TRBD2	TRBJ2-5	CASSLLAGSQETQYF	TGCGCCAGCAGCTTGCTAGCGGGGTCTCAAGAGACCCAGTACTTC
NA	16	TRBV15	TRBD1	TRBJ1-3	CATSSTGGAGGNTIYF	TGTGCCACCAGCAGCACAGGGGGCGCGGGAGGAAACACCATATATTTT
NA	13	TRBV7-8	NA	TRBJ1-5	CASSLGLSQPQHF	TGTGCCAGCAGCTTAGGTCTATCCCAGCCCCAGCATTTT
few	13	TRBV5-1	NA	TRBJ2-1	CASSVGADNEQFF	TGCGCCAGCAGCGTGGGGGCAGACAATGAGCAGTTCTTC
NA	15	TRBV4-2	NA	TRBJ2-3	CASSQVGSATDTQYF	TGTGCCAGCAGCCAAGTGGGTAGCGCCACAGATACGCAGTATTTT
few	15	TRBV18	NA	TRBJ1-5	CASSPGGGGNQPQHF	TGTGCCAGCTCCCCGGGAGGGGGAGGCAATCAGCCCCAGCATTTT
NA	16	TRBV30	TRBD2	TRBJ2-7	CAWSPGLAGGRDEQYF	TGTGCCTGGAGCCCAGGACTAGCGGGGGGGCGGGACGAGCAGTACTTC
few	16	TRBV6-5	NA	TRBJ1-1	CASSSRPLQINTEAFF	TGTGCCAGCAGTTCGCGGCCGTTGCAAATCAACACTGAAGCTTTCTTT
NA	14	TRBV7-3	NA	TRBJ1-5	CASSLGGVNQPQHF	TGTGCCAGCAGCTTAGGGGGGGTCAATCAGCCCCAGCACTTT
few	14	TRBV18	TRBD1	TRBJ2-3	CASSPLTGGDTQYF	TGTGCCAGCTCACCACTGACAGGGGGAGATACGCAGTATTTT
NA	18	TRBV7-7	TRBD1	TRBJ2-4	CASTFDGTGDGAKNIQYF	TGTGCTAGCACCTTCGACGGGACAGGGGACGGGGCCAAAAACATTCAGTACTTC
NA	15	TRBV7-9	NA	TRBJ2-3	CASSLVAGGTDTQYF	TGTGCCAGCAGCTTAGTTGCAGGGGGCACAGATACGCAGTATTTT
NA	15	TRBV6-1	NA	TRBJ2-1	CASSASTFGGSEQFF	TGTGCCAGCAGTGCCAGCACGTTCGGAGGGAGTGAGCAGTTCTTC